The entry below gives a single TCR beta chain sequence along with its context. This clone was counted only a few times. Its antigen is unknown. The sample holds no much larger clone one base away, and base qualities are not on file. This sample is drawn from a study of cytomegalovirus exposure and HLA in healthy donors (dated by TCRdb to 2015 to 2018). Turning to the overall study: An earlier analysis of approximately 590 of the donors reported about 250 Gb of sequence data and 117 million unique TCR beta sequences from 150 million to 200 million T cells. Using immunosequencing, the study profiled T cell repertoires from 500 to 800 subjects and related those repertoires to cytomegalovirus serostatus. Around 330 gigabases of sequencing data and 70 million to 95 million unique TCR sequences made up an early release that covered 640 HLA-typed donors. Every discovery cohort repertoire had been produced on one sequencing platform. To predict cytomegalovirus infection status, the study combined high-throughput TCR immunosequencing, statistical association of individual TCRs with disease status, and machine learning. An earlier analysis of 587 of the donors used high-throughput TCR beta sequencing to judge whether each TCR beta V gene segment behaved as functional or pseudogenic. The study was designed to test whether signatures of past pathogen exposure could be identified by cataloging public T cell receptors. HLA typing included class I and class II loci at four-digit resolution. Across about 370 genotyped donors of the cohort, an average of roughly 250,000 unique TCR beta nucleotide sequences per donor were sequenced, and approximately 19% of those sequences were non-productive. About five DR-DQ haplotypes were handled as single units for association and clustering because linkage in the cohort was strong. Of the roughly 420 genotyped donors, 70% to 90% were placed in the genetic ancestry cluster associated with self-reported Caucasian donors. Typing coverage varied by locus: roughly 620-640 donors for A, B, C, DRB1 and DQB1; 522 for DQA1; approximately 570 for DPA1; approximately 470 for DPB1. Donor age, sex, ethnicity and CMV serostatus were compiled alongside the repertoire data. A separate validation cohort of approximately 130 different subjects was used in addition to the roughly 720-subject first cohort. Rather than using new phenotypic data, the later analysis identified candidate immune exposures from TCR beta sequences and from how often those sequences occurred across donors. In a later genetic analysis, genome-wide SNP genotypes for about three fifths of the roughly 670 donors were used, and that subset was treated as a discovery cohort. To study patterns of TCR occurrence, a later analysis re-analyzed previously published TCR beta repertoires from around 700 donors and added high-resolution HLA genotyping. Results the study describes overall, beyond this receptor: Across donors, most TCR sequences were observed very rarely, whereas some public TCRs were present in many individuals. According to a later analysis, parvovirus B19, influenza, CMV and Epstein-Barr virus appeared linked to several top co-occurrence clusters. Sequencing depth was assumed to be roughly uniform across donors in the presence/absence analyses, though that assumption may not hold. A later analysis found that most CMV-associated TCR beta chains appeared HLA-restricted, with HLA associations seemingly driven largely by CMV exposure. At a false discovery rate of 0.05, a later analysis linked around 15,000 TCR beta sequences to specific HLA alleles. A later analysis found that TCR association rates varied across HLA loci, with DRB1 alleles showing the most associated TCRs and HLA-C alleles the fewest. A further reported finding was that TCR beta sequences accurately predicted the HLA-A and HLA-B alleles for most subjects in the first cohort. A cluster of highly shared sequence variants was judged likely to represent a technical artifact of the sequencing pipeline. For the cohort, immune exposure information was limited to CMV serostatus. Strong co-occurrence of HLA alleles, especially DR and DQ, made assigning TCR associations to individual alleles difficult. In a later analysis, HLA-associated TCR beta chains were found to be more clonally expanded and to have lower generation probabilities than equally common non-associated chains. The classifier was reported to diagnose cytomegalovirus status with high specificity and sensitivity in both the original and validation cohorts. Correlated functional status among segregating V segments might be attributable to linkage disequilibrium, but an unknown experimental factor could not be ruled out. The authors suggested that the approach could potentially be extended to other disease states and immunological phenotypes. An association between a missense DCLRE1C variant and V-gene and J-gene trimming of TCR beta chains was found in a later genetic analysis and replicated in an independent cohort. In a later genetic analysis, fewer N-insertions in productive TCRs were reported among donors in an Asian-associated ancestry cluster than the roughly 700-donor mean. The study gave a list of more than 150 TCR beta chains associated with cytomegalovirus. Three of the identified cytomegalovirus-associated TCR beta chains were confirmed in vitro to be specific for cytomegalovirus antigens. An earlier analysis of approximately 500 of the donors showed that most TCR beta V segments appeared in productive rearrangements either about 90% or about 30% of the time, which broadly matched IMGT annotations. Some IMGT-functional V segments, including TRBV6-2 and TRBV6-3, could not be told apart with the 87-base-pair reads, so those segments were excluded. HLA typing was unavailable for some donors at each locus, so association tests used only the typed subset. Only TCR beta chains were sequenced in this cohort, and the absence of alpha or paired-chain data limited detectable features. The earlier analysis of some 540 of the donors excluded some 16 rarely observed V segments, including chromosome 9 orphons, because counts were too low.

The cohort comprised 670 or so healthy bone marrow donors. All cohort members were sampled while nominally healthy, although unrecorded immune exposures were likely present. The donor tested CMV seronegative and was one of the 352 seronegative cohort members. A peripheral blood sample was collected from each donor, and TCR beta sequencing was performed on peripheral blood mononuclear cells. The Qiagen DNeasy Blood Extraction Kit was used to extract genomic DNA from the blood cell samples. Receptor amplification or capture employed the immunoSEQ multiplex PCR assay. For the multiplex PCR, a mixture combining 60 forward primers for TCR Vbeta segments and 13 reverse primers for TCR Jbeta segments was used. A multiplex PCR assay on genomic DNA amplified the CDR3 region of rearranged TCR beta genes. On the Illumina HiSeq System, the amplified TCR beta libraries were sequenced as 87-base-pair reads. The authors' pipeline ran thus. Across the roughly 600 repertoires, a later analysis counted 60 million to 90 million unique TCR beta chains, about 10 million of which were shared by at least two donors. Raw reads were error-corrected and collapsed into unique sequences with a nearest-neighbor algorithm that merged closely related sequences to remove PCR and sequencing errors. V, D and J gene segments were assigned by aligning CDR3 sequences to IMGT reference sequences. Each retained sequence needed at least a six-nucleotide match to both a V gene segment and a J gene segment. A rearrangement was called productive if the CDR3 had no stop codons and remained in frame with V and J, and every other rearrangement was called non-productive. Following IMGT convention, CDR3 was defined as the stretch from the second conserved V-encoded cysteine up to the conserved J-encoded phenylalanine. The earlier analysis of about 500 of the donors excluded sequences that lacked an unambiguous match to a single V gene segment. In an earlier analysis of 450 to 750 of the donors, a V segment was called functional when productive rearrangements were above 56.7%, and segregating when the standard deviation between donors exceeded 5%. A statistical classification framework was developed to diagnose cytomegalovirus status using the catalog of TCR beta chain sequences. V and J gene assignment, in a later analysis, came from comparing TCR nucleotide sequences with IMGT/GENE-DB human TR gene sequences. The TCRdist pipeline was used in a later analysis to assign CDR3 sequences and most-parsimonious VDJ recombination scenarios. In a later analysis, every TCR beta chain was defined by the combination of its CDR3 amino acid sequence and its V-gene family, and reads without a unique V-gene family were dropped. To address suspected cross-contamination and a sequencing artifact, a later analysis removed some 620 highly shared, low-generation-probability nucleotide sequences. A later analysis calculated a clonal expansion index for each public chain from normalized within-repertoire ranks of inferred template counts. A later analysis computed generation probabilities with a VDJ recombination model fitted to out-of-frame rearrangements, and checked the results against IGoR. A later analysis scored TCR-TCR, TCR-HLA and TCR-CMV co-occurrence with hypergeometric tests, applying a repertoire-size bias correction to TCR pairs. A later analysis estimated false discovery rates by permuting HLA or CMV assignments 20 times. In a later analysis, co-occurring TCRs were grouped using DBSCAN, with TCRdist sequence similarity added in when clustering inside HLA-allele-positive subsets. Co-occurrence clustering excluded repertoires with fewer than 30,000 or more than 120,000 public chains, plus five with anomalous nucleotide sharing. TCRdb stores this immuneACCESS table with in-frame sequences only. Part of the clones is absent; in the studies checked, under half of the shortfall reflects unresolved V genes, and no reason is known for the rest. D and trimming were read from the DNA, whereas the V and J calls and clone size are those reported in that table. For this sample the table gives about 150,000 clones, of which around 77% were detected only once. The top ten constitute over 2% of the sample.

Relative to germline, V is missing 7 bases and J is missing 4 bases, with 8 bases of the junction outside any gene match. The CDR3, from cysteine to phenylalanine, totals 14 residues. Solely the CDR3 DNA is kept, with 42 bases framed from the first base. In the germline V gene, CDR1 corresponds to ENHRY and CDR2 to SYGVKD. Recombination linked TRBV10-3 to TRBJ2-3; TRBD1 aligns with 7 central bases. The sequence derives from a young man in good health and CMV-seronegative. Sequenced material: PBMCs. Here is the DNA: TGTGCCATCACCCTAGACAGGGATGCAGATACGCAGTATTTT. This codes for CAITLDRDADTQYF.